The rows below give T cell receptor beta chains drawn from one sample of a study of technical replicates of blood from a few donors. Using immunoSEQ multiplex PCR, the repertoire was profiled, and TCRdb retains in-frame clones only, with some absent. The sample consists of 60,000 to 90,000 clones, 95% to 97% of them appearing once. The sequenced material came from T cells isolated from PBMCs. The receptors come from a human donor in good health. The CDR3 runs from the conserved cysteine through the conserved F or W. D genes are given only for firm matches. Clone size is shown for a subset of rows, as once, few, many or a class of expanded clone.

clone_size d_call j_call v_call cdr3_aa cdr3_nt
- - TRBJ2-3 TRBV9 CASSVEGGGTDTQYF TGTGCCAGCAGCGTAGAAGGCGGAGGAACAGATACGCAGTATTTT
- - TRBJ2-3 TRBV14 CASSPDTGWGTDTQYF TGTGCCAGCAGCCCGGATACAGGATGGGGCACAGATACGCAGTATTTT
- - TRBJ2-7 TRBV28 CASSLERPEQYF TGTGCCAGCAGTTTAGAGAGGCCGGAGCAGTACTTC
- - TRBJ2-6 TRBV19 CASSIVSSGANVLTF TGTGCCAGTAGTATCGTTTCCTCTGGGGCCAACGTCCTGACTTTC
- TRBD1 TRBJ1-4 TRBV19 CASQFTGVGEKLFF TGTGCCAGCCAATTTACAGGGGTTGGGGAAAAACTGTTTTTT
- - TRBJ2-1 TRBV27 CASSSGTSLGNEQFF TGTGCCAGCAGTTCTGGCACTAGCCTAGGCAATGAGCAGTTCTTC
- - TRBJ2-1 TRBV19 CASSIIGQINNEQFF TGTGCCAGTAGTATTATAGGACAGATCAACAATGAGCAGTTCTTC
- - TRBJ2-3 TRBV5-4 CASRAPDDTQYF TGTGCCAGCAGAGCCCCCGATGATACGCAGTATTTT
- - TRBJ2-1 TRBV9 CASSVGIGSLNEQFF TGTGCCAGCAGCGTGGGGATTGGGAGTCTCAATGAGCAGTTCTTC
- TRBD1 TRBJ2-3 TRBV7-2 CASSLAGQGLTDTQYF TGTGCCAGCAGCTTAGCGGGACAGGGACTCACAGATACGCAGTATTTT
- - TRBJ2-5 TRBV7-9 CASNWIQGTQETQYF TGTGCCAGCAACTGGATACAGGGGACTCAAGAGACCCAGTACTTC
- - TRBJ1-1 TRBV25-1 CASSEAAGLGTEAFF TGTGCCAGCAGTGAAGCGGCGGGGCTGGGCACTGAAGCTTTCTTT
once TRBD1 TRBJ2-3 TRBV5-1 CASSSQGADTQYF TGCGCCAGCAGCTCCCAGGGGGCAGATACGCAGTATTTT
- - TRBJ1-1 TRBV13 CASSFSYTEAFF TGTGCCAGCAGCTTTTCCTACACTGAAGCTTTCTTT
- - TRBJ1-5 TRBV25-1 CASSEWEGDQPQHF TGTGCCAGCAGTGAATGGGAGGGGGATCAGCCCCAGCATTTT